This T cell receptor (beta chain) derives from a study of T-cell reconstitution after alpha-beta-depleted transplantation in children. Study-wide findings and caveats: Some patients' high day-60 TCRbeta diversity was attributed to recipient cells surviving conditioning. In patients about two months after transplant, alpha-beta T cells reportedly arose from several hundred expanded graft clones. One year post-transplant, T-cell counts and diversity were largely derived from T cells produced anew.

Unique molecular identifiers were incorporated when the TCRbeta library was constructed. TCRdb re-called the PCR reads with MiXCR, one entry per CDR3 protein. Counted here are 900,000 or so distinct CDR3 sequences, approximately 15% occurring once; the ten biggest clones make up roughly 5%. This clonotype was found a few times. Its antigen is not identified. Germline values: CDR1 MNHEY, CDR2 SMNVEV (reference sequence). V trimming: 8 bases; J trimming: 1 base; junction bases outside the gene matches: 12. This CDR3 is built from 18 residues. This TCR came from a male patient aged 10 to 17 who had a stem cell transplant for acute lymphoblastic leukemia, so the T cells may come from the graft donor. The chain links TRBV27 to TRBJ2-5; TRBD2 matches 14 bases. The sample in question was PBMCs, mostly from graft donor cells, obtained 360 days after TCRalphabeta/CD19-depleted stem cell transplant. The CDR3 nucleotides are TGTGCCAGCTCCCCGGGACTAGCGGGAGTACTACTCCAAGAGACCCAGTACTTC. Its protein product is CASSPGLAGVLLQETQYF.